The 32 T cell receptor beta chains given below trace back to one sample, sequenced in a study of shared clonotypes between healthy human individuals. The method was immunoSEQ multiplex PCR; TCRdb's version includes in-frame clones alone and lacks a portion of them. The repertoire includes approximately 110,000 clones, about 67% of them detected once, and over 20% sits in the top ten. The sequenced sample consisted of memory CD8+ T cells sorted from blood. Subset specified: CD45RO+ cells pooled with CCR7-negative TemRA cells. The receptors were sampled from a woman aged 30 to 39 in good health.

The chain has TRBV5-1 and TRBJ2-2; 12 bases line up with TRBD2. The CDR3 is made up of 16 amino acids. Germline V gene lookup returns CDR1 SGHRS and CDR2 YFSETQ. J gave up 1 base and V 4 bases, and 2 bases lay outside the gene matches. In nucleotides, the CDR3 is TGCGCCAGCAGCCCGGGACTAGCGGGGAACACCGGGGAGCTGTTTTTT. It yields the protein CASSPGLAGNTGELFF.

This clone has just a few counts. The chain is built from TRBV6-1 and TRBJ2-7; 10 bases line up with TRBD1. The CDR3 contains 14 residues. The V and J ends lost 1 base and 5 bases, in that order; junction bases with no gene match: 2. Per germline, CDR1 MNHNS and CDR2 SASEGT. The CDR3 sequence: CASSEGQGAHEQYF. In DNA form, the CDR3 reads TGTGCCAGCAGTGAAGGACAGGGGGCCCACGAGCAGTACTTC.

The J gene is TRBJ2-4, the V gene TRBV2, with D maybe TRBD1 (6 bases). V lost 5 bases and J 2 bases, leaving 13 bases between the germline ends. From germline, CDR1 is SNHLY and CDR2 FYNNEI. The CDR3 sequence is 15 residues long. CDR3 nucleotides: TGTGCCAGCAGTTACGACAGGAGTACCAAAAACATTCAGTACTTC. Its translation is CASSYDRSTKNIQYF.

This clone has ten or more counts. This CDR3 reads CASSYSRSRGETEAFF. CDR3 DNA sequence: TGTGCCAGCAGCTACTCCCGTTCAAGAGGGGAGACTGAAGCTTTCTTT. V and J are TRBV7-9 and TRBJ1-1; D is perhaps TRBD1 (5 bases). CDR3 length: 16 residues. Germline V gives CDR1 SEHNR, CDR2 FQNEAQ (reference sequence). Trimming left V 4 bases short and J 5 bases short, with 20 bases between.

The CDR3 DNA reads as TGTGCCAGCAGTGGGAACCTAGCGGGAGGGCCTTCTGGGAATGAGCAGTTCTTC. This codes for CASSGNLAGGPSGNEQFF. The rearrangement uses TRBV25-1 and TRBJ2-1; 12 bases are a match to TRBD2. There are 18 residues in the CDR3. J gave up 7 bases and V 4 bases, and 14 bases lay outside the gene matches. Germline assignment: CDR1 MGHDK and CDR2 SYGVNS.

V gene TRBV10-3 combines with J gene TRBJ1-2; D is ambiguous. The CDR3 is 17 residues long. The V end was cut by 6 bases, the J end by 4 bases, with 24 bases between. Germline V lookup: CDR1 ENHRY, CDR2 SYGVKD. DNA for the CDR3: TGTGCCATCAGCGGACTCGTGGCAGCCTATGGAGCCTATGGCTACACCTTC. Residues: CAISGLVAAYGAYGYTF.

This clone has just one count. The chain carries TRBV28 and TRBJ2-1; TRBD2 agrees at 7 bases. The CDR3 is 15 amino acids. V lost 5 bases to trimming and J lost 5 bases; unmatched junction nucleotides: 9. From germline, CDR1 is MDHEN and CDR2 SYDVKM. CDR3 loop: CASSEASGLNNEQFF. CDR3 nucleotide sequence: TGTGCCAGCAGTGAGGCTAGCGGACTTAACAATGAGCAGTTCTTC.

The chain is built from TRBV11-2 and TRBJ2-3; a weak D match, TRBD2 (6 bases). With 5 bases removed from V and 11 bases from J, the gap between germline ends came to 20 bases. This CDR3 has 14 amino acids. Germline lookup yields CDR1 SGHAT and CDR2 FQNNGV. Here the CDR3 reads CASSPRGGGSKQYF. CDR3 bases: TGTGCCAGCAGCCCCCGGGGTGGAGGGTCTAAGCAGTATTTT.

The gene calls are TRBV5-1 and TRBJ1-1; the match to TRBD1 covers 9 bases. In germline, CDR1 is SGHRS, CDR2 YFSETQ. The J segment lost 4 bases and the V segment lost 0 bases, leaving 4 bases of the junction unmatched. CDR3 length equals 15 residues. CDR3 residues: CASSLGDRDFTEAFF. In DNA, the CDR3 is TGCGCCAGCAGCTTGGGGGACAGGGACTTCACTGAAGCTTTCTTT.

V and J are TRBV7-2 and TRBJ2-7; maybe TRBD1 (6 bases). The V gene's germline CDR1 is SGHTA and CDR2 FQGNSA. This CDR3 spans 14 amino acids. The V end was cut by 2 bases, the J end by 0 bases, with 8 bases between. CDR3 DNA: TGTGCCAGCAGCTTATCAGGGGCCTCCTACGAGCAGTACTTC. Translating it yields CASSLSGASYEQYF.

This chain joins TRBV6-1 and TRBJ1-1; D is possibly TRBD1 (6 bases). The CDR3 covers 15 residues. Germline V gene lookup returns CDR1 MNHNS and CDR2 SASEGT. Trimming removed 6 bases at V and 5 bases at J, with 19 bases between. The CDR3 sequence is CASRRDRPERTEAFF. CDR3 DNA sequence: TGTGCCAGCAGGCGAGACAGGCCTGAACGTACTGAAGCTTTCTTT.

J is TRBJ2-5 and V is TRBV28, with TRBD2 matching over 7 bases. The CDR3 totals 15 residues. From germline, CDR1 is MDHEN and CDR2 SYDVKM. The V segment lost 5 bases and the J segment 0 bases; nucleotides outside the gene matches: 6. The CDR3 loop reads CASSPTLADQETQYF. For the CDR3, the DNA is TGTGCCAGCAGTCCTACCCTAGCGGACCAAGAGACCCAGTACTTC.

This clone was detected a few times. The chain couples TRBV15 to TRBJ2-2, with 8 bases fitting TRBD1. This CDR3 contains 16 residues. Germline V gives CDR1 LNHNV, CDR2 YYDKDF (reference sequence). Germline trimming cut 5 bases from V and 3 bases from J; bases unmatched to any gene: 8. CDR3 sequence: CATSVQGALDTGELFF. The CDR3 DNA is TGTGCCACCAGCGTCCAGGGGGCGTTGGACACCGGGGAGCTGTTTTTT.

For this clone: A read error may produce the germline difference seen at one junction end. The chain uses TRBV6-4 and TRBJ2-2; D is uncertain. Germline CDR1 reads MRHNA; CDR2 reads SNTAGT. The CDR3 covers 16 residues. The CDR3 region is CAISESETPNTGELFF. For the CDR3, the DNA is TGTGCCATCAGTGAGTCAGAGACGCCGAACACCGGGGAGCTGTTTTTT.

The CDR3 DNA is TGTGCCAGCAGTGACGTCATCGGGGCTACAGATACGCAGTATTTT. This codes for CASSDVIGATDTQYF. The chain couples TRBV2 to TRBJ2-3; D is perhaps TRBD1 or TRBD2 (5 bases each). Germline V gives CDR1 SNHLY, CDR2 FYNNEI. This CDR3 contains 15 residues. Trimming stripped 3 bases from V and 3 bases from J, with 13 bases between.

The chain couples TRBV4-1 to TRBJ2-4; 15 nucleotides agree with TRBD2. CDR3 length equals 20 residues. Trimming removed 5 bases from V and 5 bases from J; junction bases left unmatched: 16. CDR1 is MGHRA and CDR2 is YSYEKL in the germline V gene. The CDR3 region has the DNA TGCGCCAGCAGCGCCGGACTAGCGGGAGGGAATCCCTGGCAGGAAAACATTCAGTACTTC. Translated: CASSAGLAGGNPWQENIQYF.

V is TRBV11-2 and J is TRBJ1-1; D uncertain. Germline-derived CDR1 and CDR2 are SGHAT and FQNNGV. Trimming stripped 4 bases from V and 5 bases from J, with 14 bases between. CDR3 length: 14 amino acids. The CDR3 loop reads CASSCRYSLTEAFF. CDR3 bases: TGTGCCAGCAGCTGCCGTTATTCCCTTACTGAAGCTTTCTTT.

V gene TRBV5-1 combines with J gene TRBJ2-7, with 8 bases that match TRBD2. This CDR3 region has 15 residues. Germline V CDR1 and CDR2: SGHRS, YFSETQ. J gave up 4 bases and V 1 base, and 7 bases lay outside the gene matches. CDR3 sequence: CASSLNSGAQYEQYF. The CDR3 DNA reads TGCGCCAGCAGCTTGAATAGCGGGGCCCAGTACGAGCAGTACTTC.

CDR3 nucleotides: TGTGCCAGCAGTATACAGGACTCTGGGGCCAACGTCCTGACTTTC. Its translation is CASSIQDSGANVLTF. This chain links TRBV6-5 with TRBJ2-6; possible D gene TRBD1, 5 bases. The V end lost 5 bases, the J end lost 0 bases, and 8 bases lay between the germline ends. This CDR3 contains 15 residues. Germline CDR1 is MNHEY and CDR2 is SVGAGI.

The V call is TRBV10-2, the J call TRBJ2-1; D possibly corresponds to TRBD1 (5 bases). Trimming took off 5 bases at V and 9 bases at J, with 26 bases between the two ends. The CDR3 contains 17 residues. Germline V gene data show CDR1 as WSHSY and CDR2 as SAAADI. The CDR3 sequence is CASSPQPRTLAGSEQFF. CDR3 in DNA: TGCGCCAGCAGTCCCCAACCGCGGACACTGGCCGGCAGTGAGCAGTTCTTC.

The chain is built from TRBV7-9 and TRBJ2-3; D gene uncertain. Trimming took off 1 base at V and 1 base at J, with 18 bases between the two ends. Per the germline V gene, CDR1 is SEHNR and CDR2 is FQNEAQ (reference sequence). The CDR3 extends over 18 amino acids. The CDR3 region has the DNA TGTGCCAGCAGCTTAGATGCTTGGGCGTACGGCCGCACAGATACGCAGTATTTT. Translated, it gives CASSLDAWAYGRTDTQYF.

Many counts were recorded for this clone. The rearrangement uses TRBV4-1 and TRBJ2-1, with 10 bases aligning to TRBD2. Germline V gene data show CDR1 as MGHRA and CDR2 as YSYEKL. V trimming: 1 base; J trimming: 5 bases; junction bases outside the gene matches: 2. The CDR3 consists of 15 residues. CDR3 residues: CASSQVTSGDNEQFF. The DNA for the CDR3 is TGCGCCAGCAGCCAAGTAACTAGCGGGGACAATGAGCAGTTCTTC.

The CDR3 DNA is TGTGCCTGGAGTGCGGGGATCTCTGGAAACACCATATATTTT. Protein: CAWSAGISGNTIYF. The chain recombines TRBV30 with TRBJ1-3, with D hard to call. Between the trimmed V and J ends, which lost 1 base and 0 bases, there was a span of 7 bases. Germline V gene data show CDR1 as GTSNPN and CDR2 as SVGIG (reference sequence). CDR3 length: 14 residues.

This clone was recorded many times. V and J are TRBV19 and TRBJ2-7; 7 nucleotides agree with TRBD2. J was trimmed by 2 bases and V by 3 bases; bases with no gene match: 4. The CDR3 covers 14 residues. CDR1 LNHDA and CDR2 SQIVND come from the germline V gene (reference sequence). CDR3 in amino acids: CASSIGEGTYEQYF. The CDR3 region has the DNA TGTGCCAGTAGTATCGGGGAGGGAACCTACGAGCAGTACTTC.

CDR3 sequence (DNA): TGCGCCAGCAGCCAAGGGATGGGGGGCGAGCAGTACTTC. Encoded protein: CASSQGMGGEQYF. The J gene is TRBJ2-7, the V gene TRBV4-1; weak D call: TRBD2 (6 bases). CDR1 is MGHRA, CDR2 YSYEKL, per germline. CDR3 length equals 13 residues. Trimming cost V 1 base and J 6 bases, with 10 bases left between them.

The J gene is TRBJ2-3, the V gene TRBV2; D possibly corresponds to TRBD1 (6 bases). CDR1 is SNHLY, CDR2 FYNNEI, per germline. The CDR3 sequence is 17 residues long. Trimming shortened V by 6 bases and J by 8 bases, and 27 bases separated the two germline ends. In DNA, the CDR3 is TGTGCCAGCAGGCCCCTGGACTCAGGGACCCTAGGGGGTACGCAGTATTTT. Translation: CASRPLDSGTLGGTQYF. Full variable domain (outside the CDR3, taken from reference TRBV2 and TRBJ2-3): EPEVTQTPSHQVTQMGQEVILRCVPISNHLYFYWYRQILGQKVEFLVSFYNNEISEKSEIFDDQFSVERPDGSNFTLKIRSTKLEDSAMYFCASRPLDSGTLGGTQYFGPGTRLTVL.

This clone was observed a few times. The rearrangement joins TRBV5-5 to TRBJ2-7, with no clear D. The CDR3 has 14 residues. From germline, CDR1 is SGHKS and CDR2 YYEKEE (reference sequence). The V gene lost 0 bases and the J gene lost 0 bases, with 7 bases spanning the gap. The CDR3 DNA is TGTGCCAGCAGCTTGGTTTTTGGCTCCTACGAGCAGTACTTC. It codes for CASSLVFGSYEQYF.

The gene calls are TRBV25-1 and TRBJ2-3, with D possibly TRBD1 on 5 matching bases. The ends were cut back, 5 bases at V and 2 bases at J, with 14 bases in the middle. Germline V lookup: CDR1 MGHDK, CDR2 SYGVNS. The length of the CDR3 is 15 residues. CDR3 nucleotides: TGTGCCAGCAGTCTTGGACACATAAACACAGATACGCAGTATTTT. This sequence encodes CASSLGHINTDTQYF.

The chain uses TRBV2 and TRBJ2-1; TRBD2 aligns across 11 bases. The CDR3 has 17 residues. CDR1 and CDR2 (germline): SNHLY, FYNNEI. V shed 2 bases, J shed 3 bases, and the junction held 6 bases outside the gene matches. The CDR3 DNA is TGTGCCAGCAGTGAACGCAGGGGACTAGCGGACTACAATGAGCAGTTCTTC. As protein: CASSERRGLADYNEQFF.

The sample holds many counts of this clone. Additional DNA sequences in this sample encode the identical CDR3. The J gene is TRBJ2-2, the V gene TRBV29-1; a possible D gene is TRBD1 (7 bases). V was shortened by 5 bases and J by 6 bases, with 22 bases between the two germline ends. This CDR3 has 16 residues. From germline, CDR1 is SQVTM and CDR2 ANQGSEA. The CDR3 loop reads CSVLMGGSGGPGELFF. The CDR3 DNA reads TGCAGCGTTTTGATGGGGGGCTCAGGGGGTCCCGGGGAGCTGTTTTTT.

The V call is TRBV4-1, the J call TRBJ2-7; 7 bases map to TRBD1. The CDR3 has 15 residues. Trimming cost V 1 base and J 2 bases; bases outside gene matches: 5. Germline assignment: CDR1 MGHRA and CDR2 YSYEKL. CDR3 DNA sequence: TGCGCCAGCAGCCAAGGCCAACAGGGGACCTACGAGCAGTACTTC. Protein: CASSQGQQGTYEQYF.

The chain's CDR3 is CASSLSGVYGYTF. Written as DNA, the CDR3 is TGTGCCAGCAGCTTATCAGGGGTCTATGGCTACACCTTC. The V call is TRBV5-4, the J call TRBJ1-2; TRBD1 might be the D (6 bases). Germline V gene data show CDR1 as SGHNT and CDR2 as YYREEE (reference sequence). V was clipped by 2 bases and J by 4 bases, with 9 bases between them. This CDR3 contains 13 residues.